Listed below are T cell receptor beta chains from one sample, sequenced in a study of cytomegalovirus exposure and HLA in healthy donors. Sequencing was performed with immunoSEQ multiplex PCR; in TCRdb, only in-frame clones are kept and a portion is missing. Its listing shows about 160,000 clones. The sample comprised PBMCs. These receptors all come from an older woman in good health and CMV-seronegative. CDR3s include the opening cysteine and the closing phenylalanine or tryptophan. A D gene is named only where the DNA matches it firmly.

18	TRBV18	TRBJ2-6	TRBD1	CASSQSGTGGAGANVLTF	TGTGCCAGCTCCCAATCCGGGACAGGGGGCGCTGGGGCCAACGTCCTGACTTTC
14	TRBV5-4	TRBJ1-3	TRBD1	CASSPGTGRNTIYF	TGTGCCAGCAGCCCCGGGACAGGAAGAAACACCATATATTTT
15	TRBV5-6	TRBJ2-3	TRBD1	CASLLRDRYTDTQYF	TGTGCCAGCTTACTCCGGGACAGATACACAGATACGCAGTATTTT
14	TRBV5-4	TRBJ2-2	TRBD1	CASSSGQPSGELFF	TGTGCCAGCAGCTCGGGACAGCCCTCGGGGGAGCTGTTTTTT
16	TRBV6-5	TRBJ2-7	-	CASSYSIWSPIYEQYF	TGTGCCAGCAGTTACTCGATTTGGTCACCCATCTACGAGCAGTACTTC
15	TRBV29-1	TRBJ2-3	-	CSVDPMGSSGDTQYF	TGCAGCGTTGACCCGATGGGTAGCTCAGGGGATACGCAGTATTTT
12	TRBV7-2	TRBJ2-7	-	CASSFPNLEQYF	TGTGCCAGCAGCTTTCCCAATTTGGAGCAGTACTTC
16	TRBV11-3	TRBJ1-6	-	CASSETKQLYNSPLHF	TGTGCCAGCAGCGAGACCAAACAGCTGTATAATTCACCCCTCCACTTT
14	TRBV9	TRBJ2-2	-	CASSRTRGSGELFF	TGTGCCAGCAGTCGGACCCGCGGGTCCGGGGAGCTGTTTTTT
13	TRBV19	TRBJ2-7	-	CASSRSIGYEQYF	TGTGCCAGTAGTAGGTCGATCGGCTACGAGCAGTACTTC
16	TRBV7-9	TRBJ1-6	TRBD1	CASSLGQGSYNSPLHF	TGTGCCAGCAGCTTAGGACAGGGGTCTTATAATTCACCCCTCCACTTT
15	TRBV5-1	TRBJ2-5	TRBD1	CASSFFDRGQETQYF	TGCGCCAGCAGCTTTTTTGACAGGGGTCAAGAGACCCAGTACTTC
14	TRBV5-6	TRBJ2-5	-	CASSLGAEQETQYF	TGTGCCAGCAGCTTAGGGGCGGAGCAAGAGACCCAGTACTTC
19	TRBV4-2	TRBJ2-6	TRBD1	CASSLRGTGGLSGANVLTF	TGTGCCAGCAGCCTTCGGGGGACAGGGGGCCTCTCTGGGGCCAACGTCCTGACTTTC
19	TRBV4-1	TRBJ1-1	-	CASSQESGMLAAMNTEAFF	TGCGCCAGCAGCCAAGAATCCGGGATGTTGGCAGCCATGAACACTGAAGCTTTCTTT
14	TRBV5-1	TRBJ2-7	TRBD1	CASSPGTGGMEQYF	TGCGCCAGCAGCCCCGGGACAGGGGGAATGGAGCAGTACTTC
16	TRBV7-6	TRBJ2-3	TRBD2	CASTLGAGGPRDTQYF	TGTGCCAGCACCCTAGGGGCGGGGGGGCCTCGAGATACGCAGTATTTT
13	TRBV30	TRBJ2-3	-	CAWSRTVTDTQYF	TGTGCCTGGAGTCGGACAGTGACAGATACGCAGTATTTT
13	TRBV6-5	TRBJ1-2	-	CASSYSAHYGYTF	TGTGCCAGCAGTTACTCGGCCCACTATGGCTACACCTTC
15	TRBV2	TRBJ1-6	TRBD1	CASSEAPGQGPPLHF	TGTGCCAGCAGTGAAGCGCCGGGACAGGGCCCACCCCTCCACTTT
14	TRBV7-3	TRBJ2-1	TRBD1	CASSFTGAYNEQFF	TGTGCCAGCAGCTTTACAGGGGCCTACAATGAGCAGTTCTTC
14	TRBV9	TRBJ2-7	-	CASSVSPQSYEQYF	TGTGCCAGCAGCGTGTCACCCCAGTCCTACGAGCAGTACTTC
13	TRBV5-7	TRBJ2-5	TRBD2	CASSSDGGETQYF	TGTGCCAGCAGCTCGGACGGGGGGGAGACCCAGTACTTC
12	TRBV7-9	TRBJ1-1	-	CASSLLLTEAFF	TGTGCCAGCAGCCTACTCTTGACTGAAGCTTTCTTT
15	TRBV7-6	TRBJ2-3	-	CASSFLSGSTDTQYF	TGTGCCAGCAGCTTCCTTAGCGGATCCACAGATACGCAGTATTTT
15	TRBV19	TRBJ2-5	TRBD2	CATRTSGGAQETQYF	TGTGCCACCAGGACTAGCGGGGGCGCACAAGAGACCCAGTACTTC
15	TRBV6-5	TRBJ2-2	TRBD1	CASRQTGANTGELFF	TGTGCCAGCAGACAGACAGGGGCGAACACCGGGGAGCTGTTTTTT
13	TRBV2	TRBJ2-7	TRBD1	CASSEDRGLEQYF	TGTGCCAGCAGCGAGGACAGGGGGCTTGAGCAGTACTTC
15	TRBV5-4	TRBJ2-5	-	CASSGGGRGQETQYF	TGTGCCAGCAGCGGTGGAGGACGGGGCCAAGAGACCCAGTACTTC
11	TRBV7-2	TRBJ2-7	-	CASSLSNEQYF	TGTGCCAGCAGCTTATCCAACGAGCAGTACTTC
13	TRBV4-3	TRBJ2-7	-	CASSPRQAREQYF	TGCGCCAGCAGTCCTCGACAGGCTAGAGAGCAGTACTTC
16	TRBV5-1	TRBJ1-2	-	CASSLGTNRDYYGYTF	TGCGCCAGCAGCTTGGGGACAAACAGGGATTATTATGGCTACACCTTC
17	TRBV15	TRBJ2-1	-	CATSRDFSASAYNEQFF	TGTGCCACCAGCAGAGATTTTTCGGCTAGCGCTTACAATGAGCAGTTCTTC
16	TRBV11-3	TRBJ2-2	TRBD2	CASSSGTSSLTGELFF	TGTGCCAGCAGCTCCGGGACTAGCTCTCTCACCGGGGAGCTGTTTTTT
15	TRBV7-2	TRBJ1-2	-	CASSPSLVLAGGYTF	TGTGCCAGCAGCCCAAGTCTAGTTCTCGCTGGGGGCTACACCTTC
14	TRBV11-1	TRBJ1-1	-	CASNPGQSNTEAFF	TGTGCCAGCAACCCCGGACAGTCCAACACTGAAGCTTTCTTT
13	TRBV5-1	TRBJ2-3	-	CASRSGATDTQYF	TGCGCCAGCAGGTCGGGAGCAACAGATACGCAGTATTTT
11	TRBV6-1	TRBJ1-2	-	CASVGPFSSTF	TGTGCCAGCGTCGGTCCATTTTCATCCACCTTC
19	TRBV11-2	TRBJ2-1	TRBD2	CASSWRLAGGPSSYNEQFF	TGTGCCAGCAGTTGGAGACTAGCGGGGGGGCCGAGCTCCTACAATGAGCAGTTCTTC
15	TRBV14	TRBJ1-5	TRBD1	CASRVPDRNNQPQHF	TGTGCCAGCAGAGTACCGGACAGGAACAATCAGCCCCAGCATTTT
14	TRBV25-1	TRBJ2-7	-	CASSSSGQTYEQYF	-
14	TRBV5-6	TRBJ1-4	-	CASSLQGRYEKLFF	TGTGCCAGCAGCTTACAGGGTAGATATGAAAAACTGTTTTTT
15	TRBV7-3	TRBJ2-2	TRBD2	CASSPRAAGAGELFF	TGTGCCAGCAGCCCAAGGGCAGCGGGGGCCGGGGAGCTGTTTTTT
15	TRBV10-3	TRBJ2-1	TRBD2	CAITLGGGPGNEQFF	TGTGCCATCACCCTGGGGGGAGGGCCAGGCAATGAGCAGTTCTTC
14	TRBV7-3	TRBJ2-3	TRBD2	CASSSGGPGNTQYF	TGTGCCAGCAGCTCGGGGGGGCCAGGGAATACGCAGTATTTT
14	TRBV19	TRBJ2-2	-	CASSLAGWAGELFF	TGTGCCAGTAGCCTGGCAGGGTGGGCCGGGGAGCTGTTTTTT
16	TRBV7-6	TRBJ2-1	TRBD2	CASSLVGGANYNEQFF	TGTGCCAGCAGCTTAGTGGGAGGGGCCAACTACAATGAGCAGTTCTTC
14	TRBV10-3	TRBJ1-5	-	CAISESGDSQPQHF	TGTGCCATCAGTGAATCCGGGGATAGTCAGCCCCAGCATTTT
15	TRBV27	TRBJ1-2	TRBD1	CASSHDRDRNYGYTF	TGTGCCAGCAGTCATGACAGGGACCGCAACTATGGCTACACCTTC
16	TRBV5-6	TRBJ2-5	TRBD1	CASSLDRQGLGETQYF	TGTGCCAGCAGCTTGGATAGACAGGGTTTGGGAGAGACCCAGTACTTC
14	TRBV27	TRBJ2-7	TRBD1	CASSFGDRVNEQYF	TGTGCCAGCAGTTTTGGGGACAGAGTTAACGAGCAGTACTTC
13	TRBV2	TRBJ1-2	-	CASILREAYGYTF	TGTGCCAGCATTCTAAGGGAGGCCTATGGCTACACCTTC
16	TRBV19	TRBJ2-7	TRBD2	CASSILRASGTGEQYF	TGTGCCAGTAGTATATTGCGGGCTAGCGGGACGGGCGAGCAGTACTTC
12	TRBV6-1	TRBJ2-7	-	CASWTEWYEQYF	TGTGCCAGCTGGACAGAGTGGTACGAGCAGTACTTC
15	TRBV27	TRBJ2-7	TRBD2	CASSPLLAGGREQYF	TGTGCCAGCAGTCCATTACTAGCGGGGGGGCGAGAGCAGTACTTC